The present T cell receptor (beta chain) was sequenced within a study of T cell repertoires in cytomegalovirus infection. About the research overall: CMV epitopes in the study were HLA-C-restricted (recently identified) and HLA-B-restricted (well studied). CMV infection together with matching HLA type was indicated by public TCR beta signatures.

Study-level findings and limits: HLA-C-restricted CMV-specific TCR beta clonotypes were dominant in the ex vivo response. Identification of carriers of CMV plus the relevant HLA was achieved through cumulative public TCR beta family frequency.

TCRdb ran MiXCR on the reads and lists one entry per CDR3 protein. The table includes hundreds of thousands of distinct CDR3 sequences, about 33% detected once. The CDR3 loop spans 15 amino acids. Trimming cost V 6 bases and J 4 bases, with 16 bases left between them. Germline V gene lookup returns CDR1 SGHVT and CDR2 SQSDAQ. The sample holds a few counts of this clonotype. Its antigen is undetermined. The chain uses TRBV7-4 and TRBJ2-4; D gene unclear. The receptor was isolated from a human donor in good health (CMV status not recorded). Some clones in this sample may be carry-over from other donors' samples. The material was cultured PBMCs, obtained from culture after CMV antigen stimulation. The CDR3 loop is CASRPSSWLKNIQYF. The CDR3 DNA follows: TGTGCCAGCAGGCCCAGCAGTTGGTTAAAAAACATTCAGTACTTC.